The 30 T cell receptor beta chains below all came from one sample that was sequenced in a study of blood T cell repertoires in COVID-19. Produced via immunoSEQ multiplex PCR; TCRdb's table is partial and in-frame only. The repertoire holds about 240,000 clones, around nine tenths seen once, with more than 6.5% in the top ten. The specimen was peripheral blood. These receptors were taken from a woman in her 70s with active or convalescent COVID-19.

This chain connects TRBV27 to TRBJ1-1; TRBD1 matches at 7 bases. CDR3 length equals 16 residues. V dropped 5 bases and J dropped 0; count of bases not matched to a gene: 9. Germline V lookup: CDR1 MNHEY, CDR2 SMNVEV (reference sequence). Here the CDR3 DNA reads TGTGCCAGCAGTCCGACGACAGGGACCATGAACACTGAAGCTTTCTTT. Protein sequence: CASSPTTGTMNTEAFF.

The sample holds a few counts of this clone. This chain uses TRBV6-5 with TRBJ1-1; 9 nucleotides match TRBD1. This CDR3 is 16 amino acids long. Germline assignment: CDR1 MNHEY and CDR2 SVGAGI. V shed 1 base and J 6 bases; nucleotides not matched to a gene: 9. The CDR3: CASSYFPGTGSPEAFF. In nucleotides, the CDR3 is TGTGCCAGCAGTTACTTCCCCGGGACAGGGAGTCCTGAAGCTTTCTTT.

This clone appeared a single time. The chain carries TRBV11-2 and TRBJ1-2, with 8 nucleotides matching TRBD1. The CDR3 extends over 16 amino acids. CDR1 is SGHAT, CDR2 FQNNGV, per germline. V shed 1 base, J shed 4 bases, and the junction held 8 bases outside the gene matches. The CDR3 spells CASSLGAGQGGYGYTF. Here the CDR3 DNA reads TGTGCCAGCAGCTTAGGCGCCGGACAGGGAGGCTATGGCTACACCTTC. Full variable domain (remainder filled in from reference TRBV11-2 and TRBJ1-2): EAGVAQSPRYKIIEKRQSVAFWCNPISGHATLYWYQQILGQGPKLLIQFQNNGVVDDSQLPKDRFSAERLKGVDSTLKIQPAKLEDSAVYLCASSLGAGQGGYGYTFGSGTRLTVV.

The V gene is TRBV7-9, the J gene TRBJ2-1; D is perhaps TRBD2 (6 bases). In germline, CDR1 is SEHNR, CDR2 FQNEAQ (reference sequence). CDR3 length: 15 amino acids. Trimming cost V 3 bases and J 2 bases, with 11 bases left between them. The CDR3 DNA sequence: TGTGCCAGCAGCTTGCGGAGGGGCCCCTACAATGAGCAGTTCTTC. Amino acid sequence: CASSLRRGPYNEQFF. Full variable domain (remainder filled in from reference TRBV7-9 and TRBJ2-1): DTGVSQNPRHKITKRGQNVTFRCDPISEHNRLYWYRQTLGQGPEFLTYFQNEAQLEKSRLLSDRFSAERPKGSFSTLEIQRTEQGDSAMYLCASSLRRGPYNEQFFGPGTRLTVL.

The chain links TRBV2 to TRBJ1-6; no firm D call. The CDR3 consists of 14 residues. Germline V gene sequence: CDR1 SNHLY, CDR2 FYNNEI. V was pared by 7 bases and J by 6 bases, with 13 bases between. CDR3 region: CASTDGVFNSPLHF. In DNA form, the CDR3 reads TGTGCCAGCACGGACGGGGTTTTTAATTCACCCCTCCACTTT.

The rearrangement joins TRBV19 to TRBJ2-7; 8 bases are shared with TRBD1. From germline, CDR1 is LNHDA and CDR2 SQIVND (reference sequence). CDR3 length equals 15 residues. Unmatched junction bases numbered 16, after V lost 8 bases and J lost 7 bases. CDR3 DNA: TGTGCCAGTTCCCATCCGGGACAGGATTTTGGAGAGCAGTACTTC. It is translated as CASSHPGQDFGEQYF.

The chain employs TRBV18 and TRBJ1-3; the match to TRBD1 covers 7 bases. J gave up 0 bases and V 3 bases, and 11 bases lay outside the gene matches. CDR3 length: 18 amino acids. Germline loops: CDR1 KGHSH, CDR2 LQKENI. The CDR3 DNA sequence: TGTGCCAGCTCACCGTTCGGGGCAGGGGGGCCCTCTGGAAACACCATATATTTT. As protein: CASSPFGAGGPSGNTIYF.

V usage is TRBV6-6 and J usage is TRBJ1-1; D gene uncertain. V shed 6 bases and J shed 4 bases, with 12 bases lying between them. The CDR3 loop spans 13 amino acids. Germline values: CDR1 MNHNY, CDR2 SVGAGI (reference sequence). CDR3 nucleotides: TGTGCCAGCAGGGTAAAGGGAGGCACTGAAGCTTTCTTT. Protein product: CASRVKGGTEAFF.

The chain is built from TRBV12-5 and TRBJ2-3, with 10 bases matching TRBD1. This CDR3 contains 14 residues. The J segment lost 3 bases and the V segment lost 5 bases, leaving 2 bases of the junction unmatched. Germline CDR1 is LGHNT and CDR2 is FRNRAP. CDR3: CASGPGQGTDTQYF. CDR3 nucleotides: TGTGCTAGTGGTCCGGGACAGGGGACAGATACGCAGTATTTT. Variable domain in full (rest from reference TRBV12-5 and TRBJ2-3): DARVTQTPRHKVTEMGQEVTMRCQPILGHNTVFWYRQTMMQGLELLAYFRNRAPLDDSGMPKDRFSAEMPDATLATLKIQPSEPRDSAVYFCASGPGQGTDTQYFGPGTRLTVL.

V and J are TRBV10-3 and TRBJ2-5, with TRBD1 as a possible D gene (7 bases). CDR1 and CDR2 from the germline V gene are ENHRY and SYGVKD. Trimming took off 9 bases at V and 4 bases at J, with 12 bases between the two ends. The CDR3 contains 12 residues. The DNA of the CDR3 is TGTGCCATTCAGGGGGGAGGAGAGACCCAGTACTTC. Translation gives CAIQGGGETQYF.

This clone came up once. This chain joins TRBV11-3 and TRBJ2-5, with D possibly TRBD1 on 6 matching bases. CDR3 length equals 15 residues. Trimming took off 0 bases at V and 5 bases at J, with 13 bases between the two ends. CDR1 is SGHNT, CDR2 YENEEA, per germline. In nucleotides, the CDR3 is TGTGCCAGCAGCTTAGACGGGGCAAGGGGGGAGACCCAGTACTTC. Its translation is CASSLDGARGETQYF.

This clone turned up a few times. The chain couples TRBV7-2 to TRBJ1-1; D remains ambiguous. Per germline, CDR1 SGHTA and CDR2 FQGNSA. The CDR3 has 12 amino acids. With 4 bases removed from V and 10 bases from J, the gap between germline ends came to 13 bases. The CDR3 DNA follows: TGTGCCAGCAGCTCATCCAGGATCCTAGCTTTCTTT. Translating it yields CASSSSRILAFF.

This clone was seen once. The V gene is TRBV3-1 (or the pseudogene TRBV3-2), the J gene TRBJ2-2; 7 nucleotides match TRBD1. The ends lost 1 base at V and 2 bases at J; junction bases unmatched: 4. The length of the CDR3 is 16 residues. Per the germline V gene, CDR1 is LGHDT and CDR2 is YNNKEL (reference sequence). The DNA of the CDR3 is TGTGCCAGCAGCCAAGCTACAGGGGTTAACACCGGGGAGCTGTTTTTT. The encoded protein is CASSQATGVNTGELFF.

The V call is TRBV5-1, the J call TRBJ2-1; the D gene is possibly TRBD1 (5 bases). V lost 1 base to trimming and J lost 4 bases, with 12 bases between them. Germline V lookup: CDR1 SGHRS, CDR2 YFSETQ. The CDR3 spans 15 residues. The CDR3 sequence: CASSLQGAVYNEQFF. The CDR3 DNA follows: TGCGCCAGCAGCTTGCAGGGTGCTGTATACAATGAGCAGTTCTTC.

The V gene is TRBV3-1 (or the pseudogene TRBV3-2), the J gene TRBJ2-7; D unclear. V was trimmed by 1 base and J by 1 base, leaving 5 bases between them. Germline V gene sequence: CDR1 LGHDT, CDR2 YNNKEL (reference sequence). The CDR3 consists of 13 residues. CDR3 region: CASSQARSYEQYF. The DNA of the CDR3 is TGTGCCAGCAGCCAAGCCAGATCCTACGAGCAGTACTTC.

This clone showed up just once. This chain uses TRBV15 with TRBJ1-5; TRBD1 might be the D (5 bases). With 0 bases removed from V and 2 bases from J, the gap between germline ends came to 8 bases. CDR3 length: 15 amino acids. Germline V gives CDR1 LNHNV, CDR2 YYDKDF (reference sequence). The CDR3 region has the DNA TGTGCCACCAGCAGAGACAGGGCTGGCAATCAGCCCCAGCATTTT. Translation: CATSRDRAGNQPQHF.

The chain carries TRBV3-1 (or the pseudogene TRBV3-2) and TRBJ1-5; D uncertain. This CDR3 spans 15 amino acids. Germline assignment: CDR1 LGHDT and CDR2 YNNKEL (reference sequence). V was shortened by 1 base and J by 4 bases, with 11 bases between the two germline ends. Here the CDR3 DNA reads TGTGCCAGCAGCCAAGCCGGGAAAGGGAATCAGCCCCAGCATTTT. Translating it yields CASSQAGKGNQPQHF.

This clone was detected a few times. Other DNA sequences in the same sample also yield this CDR3. The genes are TRBV7-2 and TRBJ2-7; TRBD1 matches 9 bases. The CDR3 is 15 residues long. CDR1 and CDR2 (germline): SGHTA, FQGNSA. V lost 1 base, J lost 3 bases, and 4 bases stayed unmatched. Here the CDR3 DNA reads TGTGCCAGCAGCTTAGACAGGGGGCCCGTCTACGAGCAGTACTTC. Residues: CASSLDRGPVYEQYF.

V is TRBV4-1 and J is TRBJ1-2; 9 nucleotides agree with TRBD1. Germline-derived CDR1 and CDR2 are MGHRA and YSYEKL. The CDR3 is 20 residues long. V lost 0 bases and J lost 6; bases outside the gene matches: 20. CDR3 nucleotides: TGCGCCAGCAGCCAAGATCTCCCGGGGGGGACAGGGAGTGTGGAGGATGGCTACACCTTC. Protein: CASSQDLPGGTGSVEDGYTF.

The V and J genes are TRBV12-5 and TRBJ1-1; D call uncertain. Trimming removed 7 bases at V and 1 base at J, with 7 bases between. This CDR3 region has 12 residues. CDR1 and CDR2 (germline): LGHNT, FRNRAP. The CDR3 sequence: CASVQENTEAFF. CDR3 nucleotide sequence: TGTGCTAGTGTCCAGGAGAACACTGAAGCTTTCTTT.

The V call is TRBV6-5, the J call TRBJ1-1; TRBD1 matches at 8 bases. V dropped 5 bases and J dropped 11; count of bases not matched to a gene: 10. Germline V gene lookup returns CDR1 MNHEY and CDR2 SVGAGI. The CDR3 loop spans 13 amino acids. Written as DNA, the CDR3 is TGTGCCAGCAGTCCAGGACAGGGACTCGTGGCTTTCTTT. Amino acid sequence: CASSPGQGLVAFF.

CDR3 coding DNA: TGTGCCAGCAGCGGACAGGATTATAGCAATCAGCCCCAGCATTTT. This codes for CASSGQDYSNQPQHF. The V and J genes are TRBV7-9 and TRBJ1-5, with 7 positions matching TRBD1. V lost 5 bases, J lost 0 bases, and 4 bases stayed unmatched. CDR3 length: 15 residues. Germline CDR1 is SEHNR and CDR2 is FQNEAQ (reference sequence).

The chain joins TRBV5-1 to TRBJ2-7; D unresolved. This CDR3 is built from 15 residues. Germline V gives CDR1 SGHRS, CDR2 YFSETQ. Trimming removed 0 bases from V and 0 bases from J, with 10 bases in between. As DNA, the CDR3 is TGCGCCAGCAGCTTGGCTTTCAGAGGCTCCTACGAGCAGTACTTC. The encoded protein is CASSLAFRGSYEQYF.

As for this clone: Other nucleotide sequences from this sample produce the same CDR3. The chain combines TRBV5-1 with TRBJ2-3, with 9 bases that match TRBD2. The germline V gene has CDR1 SGHRS and CDR2 YFSETQ. V gave up 1 base and J gave up 0 bases; unmatched junction bases: 0. The CDR3 loop spans 15 amino acids. This chain's CDR3 is CASSLSGGSTDTQYF. As DNA, the CDR3 is TGCGCCAGCAGCTTGAGCGGGGGGAGCACAGATACGCAGTATTTT.

The V gene is TRBV10-1, the J gene TRBJ1-1; D might be TRBD1 (5 bases). CDR3 length equals 13 residues. The V gene's germline CDR1 is WNHNN and CDR2 SYGVQD (reference sequence). V was trimmed by 11 bases and J by 5 bases, leaving 18 bases between them. CDR3 DNA sequence: TGCGCCGGGGACGGGGGAGGGGAGACTGAAGCTTTCTTT. It yields the protein CAGDGGGETEAFF.

The chain employs TRBV5-1 and TRBJ1-4, with TRBD1 identical over 9 bases. CDR1 is SGHRS and CDR2 is YFSETQ in the germline V gene. The CDR3 contains 16 residues. Germline trimming cut 4 bases from V and 8 bases from J; bases unmatched to any gene: 12. In DNA, the CDR3 is TGCGCCAGCAGCCAAGGACAGGGACAGGGAAGAGAAAAACTGTTTTTT. Residues: CASSQGQGQGREKLFF.

This chain joins TRBV7-2 and TRBJ1-5; D perhaps matches TRBD1 (6 bases). The germline CDR1 and CDR2 sequences are SGHTA and FQGNSA. The CDR3 sequence is 15 residues long. V was clipped by 4 bases and J by 2 bases, with 12 bases between them. CDR3: CASSSRRQGNQPQHF. The CDR3 DNA is TGTGCCAGCAGCTCTCGCCGACAGGGCAATCAGCCCCAGCATTTT.

This chain uses TRBV6-2 or TRBV6-3 with TRBJ1-1, with D unresolved. In germline, CDR1 is MNHEY, CDR2 SVGEGT. The CDR3 has 13 amino acids. V lost 6 bases and J 1 base, leaving 9 bases between the germline ends. The CDR3 DNA sequence: TGTGCCAGCAGCCCCTCGTGGAACACTGAAGCTTTCTTT. Translated, it gives CASSPSWNTEAFF.

The sample holds a few counts of this clone. This sequence joins TRBV27 and TRBJ1-1, with D unclear. V was trimmed by 7 bases and J by 1 base, leaving 4 bases between them. Germline-derived CDR1 and CDR2 are MNHEY and SMNVEV (reference sequence). CDR3 size: 11 residues. The CDR3 region is CASNRNTEAFF. The CDR3 bases are TGTGCCAGCAACAGGAACACTGAAGCTTTCTTT.

The CDR3 bases are TGTGCCAGCAGCCGACGAGCAGACAGAACTGAAGCTTTCTTT. Translated, it gives CASSRRADRTEAFF. The chain is built from TRBV6-4 and TRBJ1-1; tentative D call: TRBD1 (5 bases). Germline V lookup: CDR1 MRHNA, CDR2 SNTAGT. The CDR3 extends over 14 amino acids. Trimming took off 6 bases at V and 5 bases at J, with 16 bases between the two ends.